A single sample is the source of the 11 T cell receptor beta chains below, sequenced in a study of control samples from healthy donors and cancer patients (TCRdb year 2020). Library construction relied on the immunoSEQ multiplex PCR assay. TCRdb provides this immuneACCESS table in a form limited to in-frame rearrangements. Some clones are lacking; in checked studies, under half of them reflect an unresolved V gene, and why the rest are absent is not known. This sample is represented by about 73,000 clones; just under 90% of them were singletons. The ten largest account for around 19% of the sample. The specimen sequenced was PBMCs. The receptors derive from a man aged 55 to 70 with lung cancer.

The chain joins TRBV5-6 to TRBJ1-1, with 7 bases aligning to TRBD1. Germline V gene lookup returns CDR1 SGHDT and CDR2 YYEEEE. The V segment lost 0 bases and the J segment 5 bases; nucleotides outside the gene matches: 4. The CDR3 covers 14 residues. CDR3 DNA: TGTGCCAGCAGCTTGGGACAGGGAAAGACTGAAGCTTTCTTT. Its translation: CASSLGQGKTEAFF. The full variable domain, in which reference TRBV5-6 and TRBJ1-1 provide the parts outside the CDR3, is DAGVTQSPTHLIKTRGQQVTLRCSPKSGHDTVSWYQQALGQGPQFIFQYYEEEERQRGNFPDRFSGHQFPNYSSELNVNALLLGDSALYLCASSLGQGKTEAFFGQGTRLTVV.

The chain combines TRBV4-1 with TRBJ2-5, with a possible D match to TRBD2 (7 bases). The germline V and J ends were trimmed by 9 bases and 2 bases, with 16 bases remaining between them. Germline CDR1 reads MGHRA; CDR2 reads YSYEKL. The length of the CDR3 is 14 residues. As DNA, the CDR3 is TGCGCCAGTCGGCGGGGGCCTGCTCAAGAGACCCAGTACTTC. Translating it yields CASRRGPAQETQYF.

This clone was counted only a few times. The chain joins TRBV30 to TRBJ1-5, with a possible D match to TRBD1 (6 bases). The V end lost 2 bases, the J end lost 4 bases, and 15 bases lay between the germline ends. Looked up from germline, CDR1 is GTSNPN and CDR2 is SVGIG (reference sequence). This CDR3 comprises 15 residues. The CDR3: CAWSIQGGGNQPQHF. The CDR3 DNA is TGTGCCTGGAGTATACAAGGAGGGGGGAATCAGCCCCAGCATTTT.

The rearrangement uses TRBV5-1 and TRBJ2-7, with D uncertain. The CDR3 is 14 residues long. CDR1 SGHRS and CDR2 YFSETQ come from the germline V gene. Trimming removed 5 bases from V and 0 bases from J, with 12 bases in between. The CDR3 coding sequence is TGCGCCAGCAGGGAAAATGACATCTCCTACGAGCAGTACTTC. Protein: CASRENDISYEQYF.

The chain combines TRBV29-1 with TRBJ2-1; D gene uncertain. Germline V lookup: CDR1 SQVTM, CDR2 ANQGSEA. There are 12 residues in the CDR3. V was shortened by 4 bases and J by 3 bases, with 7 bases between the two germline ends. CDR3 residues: CSVVERYNEQFF. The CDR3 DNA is TGCAGCGTTGTGGAGCGCTACAATGAGCAGTTCTTC.

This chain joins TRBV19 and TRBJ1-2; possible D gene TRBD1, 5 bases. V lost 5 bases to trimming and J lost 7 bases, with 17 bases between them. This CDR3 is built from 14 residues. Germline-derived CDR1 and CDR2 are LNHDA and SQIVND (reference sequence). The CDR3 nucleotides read TGTGCCAGTAGTCCGGGGCACAATATAGTTGGCTACACCTTC. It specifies CASSPGHNIVGYTF.

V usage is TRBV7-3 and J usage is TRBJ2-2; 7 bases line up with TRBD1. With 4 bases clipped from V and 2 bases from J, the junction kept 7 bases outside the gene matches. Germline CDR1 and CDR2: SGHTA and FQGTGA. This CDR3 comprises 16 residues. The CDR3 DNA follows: TGTGCCAGCAGCTCGGACAGGACTCCCAACACCGGGGAGCTGTTTTTT. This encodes CASSSDRTPNTGELFF.

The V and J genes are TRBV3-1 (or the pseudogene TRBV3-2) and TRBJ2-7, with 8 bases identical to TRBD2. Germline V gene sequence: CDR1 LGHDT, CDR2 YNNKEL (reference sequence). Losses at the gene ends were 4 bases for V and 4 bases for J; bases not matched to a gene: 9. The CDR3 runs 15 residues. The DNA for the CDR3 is TGTGCCAGCAGCCCCTCCGGGACTAGGTCTTACGAGCAGTACGTC. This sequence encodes CASSPSGTRSYEQYV.

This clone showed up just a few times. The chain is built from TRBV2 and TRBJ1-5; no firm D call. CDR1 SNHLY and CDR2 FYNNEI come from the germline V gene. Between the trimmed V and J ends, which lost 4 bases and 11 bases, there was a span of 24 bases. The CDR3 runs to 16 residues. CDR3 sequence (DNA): TGTGCCAGCAGTGGATCGGTTCTAATCCCCTATGTGTCCCAGCATTTT. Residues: CASSGSVLIPYVSQHF.

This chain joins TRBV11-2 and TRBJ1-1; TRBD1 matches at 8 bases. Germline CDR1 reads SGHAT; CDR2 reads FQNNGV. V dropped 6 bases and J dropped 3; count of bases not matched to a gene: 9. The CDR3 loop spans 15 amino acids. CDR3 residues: CASRKLQGADTEAFF. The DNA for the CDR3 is TGTGCCAGCAGGAAACTTCAGGGGGCAGACACTGAAGCTTTCTTT.

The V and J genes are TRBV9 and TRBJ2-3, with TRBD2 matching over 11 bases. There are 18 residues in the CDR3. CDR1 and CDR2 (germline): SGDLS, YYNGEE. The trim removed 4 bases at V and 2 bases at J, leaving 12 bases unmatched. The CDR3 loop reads CASSPGKGLAVHTDTQYF. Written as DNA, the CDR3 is TGTGCCAGCAGCCCCGGGAAGGGACTAGCGGTACACACAGATACGCAGTATTTT.